These 32 T cell receptor beta chains share one sample of origin, sequenced in a study of Ad26.COV2.S vaccination and SARS-CoV-2 variants. Repertoires were generated with immunoSEQ multiplex PCR, while TCRdb's copy carries only in-frame clones and drops some. The repertoire holds fewer than 900,000 clones, roughly nine tenths seen once, with about 1.5% in the top ten. Regarding treatment: over 15 received Ad26.COV2.S at low or high dose, single or two shots; about 5 received placebo; per-sample allocation not given. Specimens were obtained on day 63 following the first vaccine or placebo injection. The material sequenced was peripheral blood, taken in a trial of Ad26.COV2.S vaccine versus placebo. These TCRs come from a person aged 18-60 years who received the Ad26.COV2.S COVID-19 vaccine or a placebo.

This chain uses TRBV6-5 with TRBJ1-1; D gene ambiguous. Trimming took 2 bases from V and 0 from J, leaving 13 bases between them. Germline V CDR1 and CDR2: MNHEY, SVGAGI. The CDR3 loop spans 16 amino acids. The CDR3 here is CASSYAGNSLNTEAFF. The CDR3 DNA reads TGTGCCAGCAGTTACGCGGGGAACAGCTTGAACACTGAAGCTTTCTTT.

The chain links TRBV27 to TRBJ1-4, with 7 bases that match TRBD1. There are 16 residues in the CDR3. The V segment lost 8 bases and the J segment 8 bases; nucleotides outside the gene matches: 17. Germline V gene lookup returns CDR1 MNHEY and CDR2 SMNVEV (reference sequence). Written as DNA, the CDR3 is TGTGCCAGCGCCCCTCCCACAGGGGTGGCCCGCGAAAAACTGTTTTTT. Its translation: CASAPPTGVAREKLFF.

J is TRBJ2-1 and V is TRBV30; D is perhaps TRBD1 (5 bases). CDR3 size: 15 residues. Germline CDR1 GTSNPN, CDR2 SVGIG (reference sequence). Trimming stripped 3 bases from V and 4 bases from J, with 16 bases between. CDR3: CAWRVRGQGYNEQFF. The DNA of the CDR3 is TGTGCCTGGAGGGTACGAGGACAAGGTTACAATGAGCAGTTCTTC.

The chain uses TRBV4-2 and TRBJ1-2, with a weak D call TRBD1 (6 bases). The CDR3 runs 16 residues. The germline CDR1 and CDR2 sequences are LGHNA and YNFKEQ. The V end was cut by 0 bases, the J end by 7 bases, with 18 bases between. The CDR3 protein is CASSQEFGQGRFGYTF. The CDR3 nucleotides read TGTGCCAGCAGCCAAGAATTTGGCCAGGGGAGGTTTGGCTACACCTTC.

The chain carries TRBV2 and TRBJ2-7; 7 nucleotides line up with TRBD1. This CDR3 contains 14 residues. Germline V gene data show CDR1 as SNHLY and CDR2 as FYNNEI. J lost 2 bases, V lost 6 bases, and 7 bases had no gene match. CDR3 amino acids: CASRVGGPTYEQYF. The CDR3 DNA is TGTGCCAGCAGGGTAGGGGGCCCGACCTACGAGCAGTACTTC.

The genes are TRBV10-3 and TRBJ2-1, with D tentatively TRBD1 or TRBD2 (5 bases each). V was cut by 0 bases and J by 12 bases, with 15 bases left in between. Germline V gene sequence: CDR1 ENHRY, CDR2 SYGVKD. This CDR3 contains 14 residues. CDR3 region: CAISESLQGDGQFF. The CDR3 nucleotides are TGTGCCATCAGTGAGTCCCTCCAAGGGGACGGGCAGTTCTTC.

This sequence joins TRBV10-3 and TRBJ2-5, with D perhaps being TRBD1 or TRBD2 (6 bases each). The CDR3 totals 18 residues. Germline V gene data show CDR1 as ENHRY and CDR2 as SYGVKD. Trimming removed 2 bases at V and 7 bases at J, with 26 bases between. CDR3 amino acids: CAISERRPSGVGGGTQYF. The CDR3, as DNA: TGTGCCATCAGTGAGAGGCGCCCCTCAGGTGTCGGAGGGGGGACCCAGTACTTC.

This clone has a handful of counts. The chain links TRBV7-9 to TRBJ1-1; D is unclear. Germline V gene lookup returns CDR1 SEHNR and CDR2 FQNEAQ (reference sequence). The CDR3 loop spans 14 amino acids. Between the trimmed V and J ends, which lost 1 base and 11 bases, there was a span of 17 bases. CDR3 sequence reads: CASSLGQALRVAFF. CDR3 nucleotide sequence: TGTGCCAGCAGCTTAGGCCAGGCCCTGCGGGTGGCTTTCTTT.

This clone showed up just once. The chain has TRBV12-3 or TRBV12-4 and TRBJ2-7; D possibly corresponds to TRBD2 (6 bases). Trimming cost V 4 bases and J 5 bases, with 12 bases left between them. The CDR3 is 13 residues long. Here the CDR3 DNA reads TGTGCCAGCAGTTGGAGGGGCGGCGACGAGCAGTACTTC. Protein: CASSWRGGDEQYF.

Only one count was recorded for this clone. Different DNA sequences within this sample yield the same CDR3. The V and J genes are TRBV12-3 or TRBV12-4 and TRBJ1-1; D is unclear. Between the trimmed V and J ends, which lost 2 bases and 2 bases, there was a span of 6 bases. CDR3 length: 13 amino acids. The CDR3 DNA reads TGTGCCAGCAGTTTAACACTTAACACTGAAGCTTTCTTT. Encoded protein: CASSLTLNTEAFF.

This clone was observed a single time. V and J are TRBV7-2 and TRBJ2-5, with D perhaps assigned TRBD1 or TRBD2 (5 bases each). Per germline, CDR1 SGHTA and CDR2 FQGNSA. V lost 5 bases to trimming and J lost 4 bases, with 20 bases between them. This CDR3 has 16 amino acids. The CDR3 nucleotides are TGTGCCAGCAGCCCCTCGGGTCGGGGTGGGGGAGAGACCCAGTACTTC. Translation gives CASSPSGRGGGETQYF.

This clone was recorded only once. The chain couples TRBV27 to TRBJ1-5; a weak D match, TRBD1 (5 bases). Germline V gene data show CDR1 as MNHEY and CDR2 as SMNVEV (reference sequence). Trimming cost V 4 bases and J 4 bases, with 11 bases left between them. The length of the CDR3 is 14 residues. Here the CDR3 DNA reads TGTGCCAGCAGTTCCCCAGGGACGAATCAGCCCCAGCATTTT. Its translation: CASSSPGTNQPQHF.

The chain is built from TRBV15 and TRBJ2-7; D perhaps matches TRBD2 (5 bases). V was shortened by 0 bases and J by 2 bases, with 8 bases between the two germline ends. Germline V lookup: CDR1 LNHNV, CDR2 YYDKDF (reference sequence). The CDR3 is 14 amino acids. DNA of the CDR3: TGTGCCACCAGCAGAGACCTAGCAACCTACGAGCAGTACTTC. As protein: CATSRDLATYEQYF.

The chain recombines TRBV13 with TRBJ2-5; the D gene is possibly TRBD1 (6 bases). This CDR3 contains 13 residues. V dropped 2 bases and J dropped 8 bases, with 12 bases sitting between them. CDR1 is PRHDT, CDR2 FYEKMQ, per germline (reference sequence). The CDR3 DNA reads as TGTGCCAGCAGCTTAAGGGTCAGGGGAACCCAGTACTTC. This translates into CASSLRVRGTQYF.

The rearrangement joins TRBV4-2 to TRBJ2-1, with D perhaps TRBD2 (6 bases). CDR3 length: 13 amino acids. Looked up from germline, CDR1 is LGHNA and CDR2 is YNFKEQ. V was cut by 6 bases and J by 6 bases, with 12 bases left in between. The DNA of the CDR3 is TGTGCCAGCAGGGCTGGGACTTTCAATGAGCAGTTCTTC. It encodes CASRAGTFNEQFF.

The V gene is TRBV13, the J gene TRBJ1-3; D call uncertain. V lost 2 bases and J lost 4, with 9 bases in between. Germline V CDR1 and CDR2: PRHDT, FYEKMQ (reference sequence). This CDR3 comprises 14 residues. The CDR3 nucleotides read TGTGCCAGCAGCTTACGAGGAGCCGGAAACACCATATATTTT. Its protein is CASSLRGAGNTIYF. Complete variable domain (other parts from reference TRBV13 and TRBJ1-3): AAGVIQSPRHLIKEKRETATLKCYPIPRHDTVYWYQQGPGQDPQFLISFYEKMQSDKGSIPDRFSAQQFSDYHSELNMSSLELGDSALYFCASSLRGAGNTIYFGEGSWLTVV.

V gene TRBV29-1 combines with J gene TRBJ1-1, with 10 bases lining up with TRBD1. V trimming: 6 bases; J trimming: 7 bases; junction bases outside the gene matches: 5. Germline V gene lookup returns CDR1 SQVTM and CDR2 ANQGSEA. The CDR3 is made up of 12 amino acids. For the CDR3, the DNA is TGCAGCGTAGACAGGGGGCGGAATGAAGCTTTCTTT. Residues: CSVDRGRNEAFF.

This rearrangement joins TRBV29-1 to TRBJ2-1; tentatively, D is TRBD1 (6 bases). Germline-derived CDR1 and CDR2 are SQVTM and ANQGSEA. V shed 0 bases and J shed 0 bases, with 18 bases lying between them. The CDR3 runs 18 residues. CDR3 loop: CSVEEWDTVFSSYNEQFF. CDR3 sequence (DNA): TGCAGCGTTGAAGAGTGGGACACCGTTTTTAGCTCCTACAATGAGCAGTTCTTC.

The chain links TRBV29-1 to TRBJ2-5; D is tentatively TRBD1 or TRBD2 (5 bases each). Trimming left V 3 bases short and J 3 bases short, with 8 bases between. Germline V lookup: CDR1 SQVTM, CDR2 ANQGSEA. The length of the CDR3 is 12 residues. CDR3 region: CSVEGREETQYF. The CDR3 DNA sequence: TGCAGCGTTGAGGGGCGGGAAGAGACCCAGTACTTC.

The J gene is TRBJ2-7, the V gene TRBV6-6; D is undetermined. There are 13 residues in the CDR3. V gave up 8 bases and J gave up 3 bases, with 14 bases separating them. Germline CDR1 reads MNHNY; CDR2 reads SVGAGI (reference sequence). The DNA of the CDR3 is TGTGCCAGCTCTCGGGCAGTATACTACGAGCAGTACTTC. Protein: CASSRAVYYEQYF.

The genes are TRBV3-1 (or the pseudogene TRBV3-2) and TRBJ2-3, with 14 bases identical to TRBD2. The CDR3 has 15 amino acids. Trimming cost V 4 bases and J 4 bases; bases outside gene matches: 1. From germline, CDR1 is LGHDT and CDR2 YNNKEL (reference sequence). CDR3 residues: CASSRGLAGADTQYF. CDR3 in DNA: TGTGCCAGCAGCCGGGGACTAGCGGGAGCAGATACGCAGTATTTT.

The gene calls are TRBV5-1 and TRBJ1-4; D is undetermined. Germline CDR1 and CDR2: SGHRS and YFSETQ. The V end was cut by 4 bases, the J end by 8 bases, with 15 bases between. The CDR3 spans 14 residues. CDR3 loop: CASSDWGAGEKLFF. Here the CDR3 DNA reads TGCGCCAGCAGCGACTGGGGTGCCGGCGAAAAACTGTTTTTT. The full variable domain, completed using reference TRBV5-1 and TRBJ1-4, is KAGVTQTPRYLIKTRGQQVTLSCSPISGHRSVSWYQQTPGQGLQFLFEYFSETQRNKGNFPGRFSGRQFSNSRSEMNVSTLELGDSALYLCASSDWGAGEKLFFGSGTQLSVL.

The V call is TRBV27, the J call TRBJ2-7; D remains unclear. Trimming removed 2 bases at V and 3 bases at J, with 8 bases between. Germline V gene data show CDR1 as MNHEY and CDR2 as SMNVEV (reference sequence). The CDR3 spans 13 residues. For the CDR3, the DNA is TGTGCCAGCAGTTTACGGCAGAACTACGAGCAGTACTTC. Its translation: CASSLRQNYEQYF.

V is TRBV30 and J is TRBJ1-5; TRBD1 is a possible D gene (5 bases). Germline V gives CDR1 GTSNPN, CDR2 SVGIG (reference sequence). The CDR3 has 17 amino acids. The germline V and J ends were trimmed by 0 bases and 6 bases, with 21 bases remaining between them. This CDR3 is CAWSVRGSQGDSQPQHF. The DNA for the CDR3 is TGTGCCTGGAGTGTACGAGGTTCGCAGGGCGACAGTCAGCCCCAGCATTTT. The full variable domain, completed using reference TRBV30 and TRBJ1-5, is SQTIHQWPATLVQPVGSPLSLECTVEGTSNPNLYWYRQAAGRGLQLLFYSVGIGQISSEVPQNLSASRPQDRQFILSSKKLLLSDSGFYLCAWSVRGSQGDSQPQHFGDGTRLSIL.

This chain links TRBV30 with TRBJ2-4; perhaps D is TRBD1 or TRBD2 (5 bases each). The V end was cut by 0 bases, the J end by 9 bases, with 18 bases between. Germline loops: CDR1 GTSNPN, CDR2 SVGIG (reference sequence). The CDR3 covers 15 residues. CDR3: CAWSVRGAGSGIQYF. In DNA, the CDR3 is TGTGCCTGGAGTGTTCGAGGGGCCGGCTCAGGCATTCAGTACTTC.

The chain uses TRBV3-1 (or the pseudogene TRBV3-2) and TRBJ2-1; 8 bases fit TRBD2. V lost 6 bases, J lost 3 bases, and 7 bases stayed unmatched. The germline CDR1 and CDR2 sequences are LGHDT and YNNKEL (reference sequence). The CDR3 contains 15 residues. CDR3 protein: CASRPSSGGYNEQFF. CDR3 sequence (DNA): TGTGCCAGCAGGCCTTCCAGCGGGGGCTACAATGAGCAGTTCTTC.

J is TRBJ1-1 and V is TRBV5-1; D is uncertain. Germline V gene sequence: CDR1 SGHRS, CDR2 YFSETQ. Trimming stripped 2 bases from V and 4 bases from J, with 9 bases between. The CDR3 runs 13 residues. CDR3 region: CASSFYMATEAFF. DNA for the CDR3: TGCGCCAGCAGCTTTTACATGGCCACTGAAGCTTTCTTT.

The chain is built from TRBV10-3 and TRBJ1-2; TRBD1 might be the D (5 bases). Trimming stripped 0 bases from V and 7 bases from J, with 21 bases between. Germline CDR1 ENHRY, CDR2 SYGVKD. This CDR3 comprises 17 residues. The CDR3, as DNA: TGTGCCATCAGTGAGTCACTGGGACCAAACCTCGGGGGTGGCTACACCTTC. Protein sequence: CAISESLGPNLGGGYTF.

The rearrangement links TRBV6-5 to TRBJ2-6, with D tentatively TRBD2 (6 bases). This CDR3 region has 15 residues. The germline gives CDR1 MNHEY, CDR2 SVGAGI. V was pared by 2 bases and J by 2 bases, with 7 bases between. CDR3 sequence reads: CASSYTGAGANVLTF. CDR3 coding DNA: TGTGCCAGCAGTTACACGGGAGCTGGGGCCAACGTCCTGACTTTC.

Comments on this clone: One end of the junction varies from germline; a read error may be responsible. This chain connects TRBV11-2 to TRBJ2-5; 7 nucleotides agree with TRBD1. The CDR3 sequence is 15 residues long. Germline CDR1 reads SGHAT; CDR2 reads FQNNGV. For the CDR3, the DNA is TGTGCCAGCAGCTTAGAGGAACAGTCGACAGGGCCCAGGGACTTC. Translation: CASSLEEQSTGPRDF.

This clone was counted a single time. V and J are TRBV19 and TRBJ2-2; 7 nucleotides line up with TRBD2. The CDR3 totals 16 residues. Per the germline V gene, CDR1 is LNHDA and CDR2 is SQIVND (reference sequence). V trimming: 6 bases; J trimming: 2 bases; junction bases outside the gene matches: 9. For the CDR3, the DNA is TGTGCCAGTAGCCCACGGGGAGGGTCAAACACCGGGGAGCTGTTTTTT. Encoded protein: CASSPRGGSNTGELFF.

Only a few counts were recorded for this clone. The V call is TRBV3-1 (or the pseudogene TRBV3-2), the J call TRBJ2-7; 8 nucleotides agree with TRBD1. In germline, CDR1 is LGHDT, CDR2 YNNKEL (reference sequence). This CDR3 region has 15 residues. The ends lost 0 bases at V and 7 bases at J; junction bases unmatched: 8. CDR3 protein: CASSQDKRQGREQYF. The CDR3 DNA sequence: TGTGCCAGCAGCCAAGATAAGCGACAGGGGCGAGAGCAGTACTTC.